The 7 T cell receptor beta chains reported below all come from one sample, sequenced in a study of shared clonotypes between healthy human individuals. TCRdb's copy holds only in-frame clones and misses some; the assay was immunoSEQ multiplex PCR. The data show roughly 450,000 clones, 60% to 85% seen once. Sequenced material: PBMCs. The receptor source for this set is a woman aged 40 to 50 in good health. Some clones in this sample may be carry-over from other donors' samples.

The chain has TRBV5-4 and TRBJ2-1, with TRBD2 identical over 13 bases. The trim removed 4 bases at V and 7 bases at J, leaving 2 bases unmatched. This CDR3 is built from 14 residues. CDR1 and CDR2 (germline): SGHNT, YYREEE (reference sequence). CDR3 in amino acids: CASSRTSGSNEQFF. In DNA form, the CDR3 reads TGTGCCAGCAGCCGGACTAGCGGGAGTAATGAGCAGTTCTTC.

The CDR3 DNA reads TGTGCCAGCAGCTTAGAAGTTGGAGATACGCAGTATTTT. As protein: CASSLEVGDTQYF. The J gene is TRBJ2-3, the V gene TRBV11-2; D is undetermined. The CDR3 runs to 13 residues. The ends were cut back, 0 bases at V and 5 bases at J, with 6 bases in the middle. Germline CDR1 reads SGHAT; CDR2 reads FQNNGV.

The rearrangement joins TRBV10-3 to TRBJ2-3, with D perhaps TRBD2 (5 bases). The CDR3 runs 13 residues. With 7 bases removed from V and 5 bases from J, the gap between germline ends came to 13 bases. Germline V lookup: CDR1 ENHRY, CDR2 SYGVKD. CDR3 sequence reads: CAITPGGLDTQYF. The CDR3 nucleotides read TGTGCCATCACCCCGGGTGGACTAGATACGCAGTATTTT.

V and J are TRBV7-8 and TRBJ2-2; D gene unclear. CDR3 length: 18 amino acids. From germline, CDR1 is SGHVS and CDR2 FQNEAQ. Trimming stripped 0 bases from V and 0 bases from J, with 14 bases between. The DNA for the CDR3 is TGTGCCAGCAGCTTAGCGATAGGAGCCCAAACGAACACCGGGGAGCTGTTTTTT. Translation: CASSLAIGAQTNTGELFF.

The V gene is TRBV9, the J gene TRBJ2-1, with 10 bases fitting TRBD2. V lost 0 bases and J lost 4; bases outside the gene matches: 4. The CDR3 has 16 residues. The germline CDR1 and CDR2 sequences are SGDLS and YYNGEE. The chain's CDR3 is CASSVGGAGGYNEQFF. CDR3 coding DNA: TGTGCCAGCAGCGTAGGTGGAGCGGGAGGGTACAATGAGCAGTTCTTC.

The rearrangement joins TRBV18 to TRBJ1-1; the match to TRBD1 covers 9 bases. The CDR3 runs 15 residues. Germline V lookup: CDR1 KGHSH, CDR2 LQKENI. The J segment lost 6 bases and the V segment lost 4 bases, leaving 9 bases of the junction unmatched. The CDR3 sequence is CASSLADRGHAEAFF. DNA for the CDR3: TGTGCCAGCTCACTAGCGGACAGGGGCCATGCTGAAGCTTTCTTT.

J is TRBJ2-5 and V is TRBV4-3, with D perhaps TRBD1 or TRBD2 (6 bases each). The CDR3 covers 16 residues. Trimming removed 0 bases from V and 4 bases from J, with 15 bases in between. Germline CDR1 is LGHNA and CDR2 is YSLEER. CDR3 sequence reads: CASSQDREGGSETQYF. The CDR3 DNA reads as TGCGCCAGCAGCCAAGATAGGGAAGGGGGGTCAGAGACCCAGTACTTC.